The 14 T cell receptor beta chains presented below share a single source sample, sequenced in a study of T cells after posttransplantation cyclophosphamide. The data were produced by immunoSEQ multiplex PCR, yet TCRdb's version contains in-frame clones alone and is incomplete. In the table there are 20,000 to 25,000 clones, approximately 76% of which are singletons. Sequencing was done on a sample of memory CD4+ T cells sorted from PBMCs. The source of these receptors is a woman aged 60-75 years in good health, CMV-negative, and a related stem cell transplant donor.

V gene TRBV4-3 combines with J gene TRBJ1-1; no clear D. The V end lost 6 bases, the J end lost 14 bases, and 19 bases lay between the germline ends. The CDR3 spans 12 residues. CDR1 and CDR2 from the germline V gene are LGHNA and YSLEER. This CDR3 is CASSTSGPRKFF. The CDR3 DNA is TGCGCCAGCAGTACCAGTGGGCCCCGGAAGTTCTTT.

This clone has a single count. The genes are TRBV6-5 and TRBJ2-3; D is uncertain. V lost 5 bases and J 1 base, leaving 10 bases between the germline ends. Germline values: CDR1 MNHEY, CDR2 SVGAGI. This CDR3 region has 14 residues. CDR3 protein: CASSPYLGTDTQYF. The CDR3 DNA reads TGTGCCAGCAGTCCCTACTTGGGCACAGATACGCAGTATTTT.

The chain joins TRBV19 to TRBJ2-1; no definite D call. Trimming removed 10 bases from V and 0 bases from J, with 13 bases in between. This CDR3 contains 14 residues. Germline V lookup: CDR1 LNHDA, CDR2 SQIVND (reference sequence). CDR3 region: CATLLPSSYNEQFF. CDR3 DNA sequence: TGTGCCACTCTTCTCCCGAGCTCCTACAATGAGCAGTTCTTC.

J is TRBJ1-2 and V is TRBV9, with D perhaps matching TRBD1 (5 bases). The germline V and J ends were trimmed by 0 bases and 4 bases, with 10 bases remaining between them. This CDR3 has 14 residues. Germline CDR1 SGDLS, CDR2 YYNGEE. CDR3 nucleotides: TGTGCCAGCAGCGTAGCTACAGGAACCTATGGCTACACCTTC. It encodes CASSVATGTYGYTF.

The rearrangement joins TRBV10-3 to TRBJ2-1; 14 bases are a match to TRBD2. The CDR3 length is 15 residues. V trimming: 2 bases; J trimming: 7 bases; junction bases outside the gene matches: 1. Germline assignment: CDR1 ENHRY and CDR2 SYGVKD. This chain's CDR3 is CAISEGTSGGNEQFF. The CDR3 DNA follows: TGTGCCATCAGTGAGGGGACTAGCGGGGGTAATGAGCAGTTCTTC.

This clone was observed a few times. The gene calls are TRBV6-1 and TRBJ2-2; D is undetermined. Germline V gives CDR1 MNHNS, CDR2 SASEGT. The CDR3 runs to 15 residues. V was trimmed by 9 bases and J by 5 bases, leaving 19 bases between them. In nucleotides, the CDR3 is TGTGCCAGTTCTCAGGAAAATACCGGAACCGGGGAGCTGTTTTTT. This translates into CASSQENTGTGELFF.

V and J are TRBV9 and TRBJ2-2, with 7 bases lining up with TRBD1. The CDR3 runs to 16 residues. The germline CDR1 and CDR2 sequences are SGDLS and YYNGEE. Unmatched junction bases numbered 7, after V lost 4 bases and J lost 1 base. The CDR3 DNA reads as TGTGCCAGCAGCCCCCGACAGGGAAGGAACACCGGGGAGCTGTTTTTT. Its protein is CASSPRQGRNTGELFF.

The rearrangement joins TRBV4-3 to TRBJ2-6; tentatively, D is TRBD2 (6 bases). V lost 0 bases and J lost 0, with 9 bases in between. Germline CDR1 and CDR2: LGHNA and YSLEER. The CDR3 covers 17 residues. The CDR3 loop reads CASSQDSGGSGANVLTF. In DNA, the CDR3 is TGCGCCAGCAGCCAAGATAGCGGTGGCTCTGGGGCCAACGTCCTGACTTTC.

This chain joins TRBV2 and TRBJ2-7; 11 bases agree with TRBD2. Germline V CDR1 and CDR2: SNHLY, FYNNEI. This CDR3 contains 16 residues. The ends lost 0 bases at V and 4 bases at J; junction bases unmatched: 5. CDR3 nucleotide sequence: TGTGCCAGCAGTGAAGCGGCTAGCGGGAGGATGTACGAGCAGTACTTC. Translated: CASSEAASGRMYEQYF. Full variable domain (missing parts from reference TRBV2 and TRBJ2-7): EPEVTQTPSHQVTQMGQEVILRCVPISNHLYFYWYRQILGQKVEFLVSFYNNEISEKSEIFDDQFSVERPDGSNFTLKIRSTKLEDSAMYFCASSEAASGRMYEQYFGPGTRLTVT.

CDR3 nucleotide sequence: TGTGCCAGCAGTTTGATCTCTGGACAGGGGGGTAACGAGCAGTACTTC. This codes for CASSLISGQGGNEQYF. This chain uses TRBV28 with TRBJ2-7; 10 bases align to TRBD1. J lost 5 bases, V lost 3 bases, and 10 bases had no gene match. CDR1 is MDHEN, CDR2 SYDVKM, per germline. The CDR3 totals 16 residues.

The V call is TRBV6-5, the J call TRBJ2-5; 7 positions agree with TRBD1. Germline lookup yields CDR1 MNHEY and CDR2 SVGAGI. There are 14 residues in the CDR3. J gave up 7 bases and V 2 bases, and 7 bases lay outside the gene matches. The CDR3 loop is CASSYRGGAGTQYF. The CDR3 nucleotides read TGTGCCAGCAGTTACCGAGGGGGCGCGGGGACCCAGTACTTC.

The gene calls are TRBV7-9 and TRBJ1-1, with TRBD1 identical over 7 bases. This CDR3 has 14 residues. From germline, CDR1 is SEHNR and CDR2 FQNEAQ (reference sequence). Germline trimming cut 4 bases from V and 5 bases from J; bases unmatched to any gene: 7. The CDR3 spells CASSSRQGWTEAFF. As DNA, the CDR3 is TGTGCCAGCAGCTCCAGACAGGGTTGGACTGAAGCTTTCTTT.

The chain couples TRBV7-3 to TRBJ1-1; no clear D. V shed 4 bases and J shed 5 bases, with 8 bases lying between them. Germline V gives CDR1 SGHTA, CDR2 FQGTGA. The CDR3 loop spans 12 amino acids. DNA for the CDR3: TGTGCCAGCAGCTCGGGAGGAACTGAAGCTTTCTTT. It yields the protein CASSSGGTEAFF.

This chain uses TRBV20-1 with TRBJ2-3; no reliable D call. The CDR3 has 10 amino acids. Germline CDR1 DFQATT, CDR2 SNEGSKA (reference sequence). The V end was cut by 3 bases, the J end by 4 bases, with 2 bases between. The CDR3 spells CSASSDTQYF. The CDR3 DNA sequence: TGCAGTGCTAGCTCAGATACGCAGTATTTT.